The clone carrying this T cell receptor beta chain has just a few counts. Each CDR3 protein gets one entry after TCRdb re-called the RT-PCR reads with MiXCR. This repertoire shows 190,000 or so distinct CDR3 sequences, 41% found once; its top ten account for about 35%. CDR1 and CDR2 from the germline V gene are SGHDT and YYEEEE. V was cut by 2 bases and J by 0 bases, with 12 bases left in between. The CDR3 extends over 16 amino acids. These data are taken from a study of patients and donors after allogeneic stem cell transplantation. This TCR derives from a human donor who was either an allogeneic HSCT recipient or a stem cell or donor lymphocyte infusion donor (not recorded which). It is not recorded whose cells these are; they may come from a transplant donor. The sequencing sample was made of blood, either unsorted or a sorted T cell fraction (not recorded which). This chain connects TRBV5-6 to TRBJ1-3, with D perhaps matching TRBD1 (6 bases). The CDR3 protein is CASSFSGASSGNTIYF. The CDR3 region has the DNA TGTGCCAGCAGCTTCTCAGGGGCAAGCTCTGGAAACACCATATATTTT.